The 16 T cell receptor beta chains below come from one sample, sequenced in a study of blood T cell repertoires in COVID-19. The table came from immunoSEQ multiplex PCR; TCRdb's copy has only in-frame clones and leaves some out. Of roughly 410,000 clones detected, approximately 90% appear once; the ten largest clones hold roughly 1.5%. Material for sequencing was peripheral blood. Receptors were obtained from a woman aged 40 to 55 with COVID-19, enrolled during active disease.

About this clone itself: A junction boundary mismatches the germline segment, possibly from a read error. The rearrangement links TRBV28 to TRBJ2-1; D uncertain. The CDR3 runs 12 residues. Germline CDR1 is MDHEN and CDR2 is SYDVKM. CDR3 sequence: CASSFLYDEQFF. The CDR3 DNA reads TGTGCCAGCAGTTTCCTCTACGATGAGCAGTTCTTC.

The rearrangement links TRBV7-2 to TRBJ2-3, with D possibly being TRBD2 (6 bases). Germline V lookup: CDR1 SGHTA, CDR2 FQGNSA. The germline V and J ends were trimmed by 4 bases and 4 bases, with 12 bases remaining between them. The CDR3 is made up of 14 amino acids. The DNA of the CDR3 is TGTGCCAGCAGCTGGGGACTGGGGGCAGATACGCAGTATTTT. Amino acids: CASSWGLGADTQYF.

CDR3 nucleotides: TGTGCCAGCAGTTTAATTACGGGACAAGAGACCCAGTACTTC. Its protein is CASSLITGQETQYF. This chain joins TRBV27 and TRBJ2-5, with D possibly matching TRBD2 (5 bases). This CDR3 has 14 amino acids. V shed 2 bases and J shed 2 bases, with 9 bases lying between them. Germline V gene sequence: CDR1 MNHEY, CDR2 SMNVEV (reference sequence).

This clone was recorded a few times. The chain is built from TRBV27 and TRBJ2-7, with 7 bases matching TRBD1. This CDR3 is 14 amino acids long. CDR1 and CDR2 (germline): MNHEY, SMNVEV (reference sequence). Trimming cost V 6 bases and J 2 bases; bases outside gene matches: 7. DNA for the CDR3: TGTGCCAGCAGACTCGACAGGGTCACCTACGAGCAGTACTTC. Its translation is CASRLDRVTYEQYF.

The CDR3 DNA is TGCAGTGCTAGAAAGGCAGGACATGCTTTCTTT. This codes for CSARKAGHAFF. The chain recombines TRBV20-1 with TRBJ1-1; maybe TRBD1 (5 bases). The germline V gene has CDR1 DFQATT and CDR2 SNEGSKA (reference sequence). This CDR3 spans 11 amino acids. The V end was cut by 2 bases, the J end by 11 bases, with 12 bases between.

V is TRBV30 and J is TRBJ2-7, with 7 bases that match TRBD1. CDR3 length: 14 amino acids. The germline V gene encodes CDR1 GTSNPN and CDR2 SVGIG (reference sequence). J gave up 3 bases and V 0 bases, and 5 bases lay outside the gene matches. Here the CDR3 reads CAWSVGGGSYEQYF. Written as DNA, the CDR3 is TGTGCCTGGAGTGTAGGGGGCGGTAGCTACGAGCAGTACTTC.

The chain has TRBV27 and TRBJ1-1, with TRBD1 matching 7 bases. There are 13 residues in the CDR3. CDR1 and CDR2 from the germline V gene are MNHEY and SMNVEV (reference sequence). Losses at the gene ends were 7 bases for V and 5 bases for J; bases not matched to a gene: 7. The CDR3 protein is CASTPQGETEAFF. For the CDR3, the DNA is TGTGCCAGCACCCCCCAGGGGGAGACTGAAGCTTTCTTT.

The chain is built from TRBV4-2 and TRBJ2-7; TRBD2 is a possible D gene (6 bases). CDR3 length: 17 residues. V lost 4 bases and J 2 bases, leaving 21 bases between the germline ends. Germline CDR1 and CDR2: LGHNA and YNFKEQ. Here the CDR3 DNA reads TGTGCCAGCAGCCGGAACCCCACCGGGACTTCGGCCTACGAGCAGTACTTC. Translating gives CASSRNPTGTSAYEQYF.

This chain links TRBV30 with TRBJ1-2; the D is unclear. CDR3 size: 15 residues. The ends were cut back, 3 bases at V and 4 bases at J, with 18 bases in the middle. CDR1 and CDR2 (germline): GTSNPN, SVGIG (reference sequence). Here the CDR3 reads CAWSLLTEPPYGYTF. Here the CDR3 DNA reads TGTGCCTGGAGCCTCCTGACGGAGCCCCCCTATGGCTACACCTTC.

This chain links TRBV7-9 with TRBJ1-2, with D possibly TRBD1 on 5 matching bases. CDR1 and CDR2 (germline): SEHNR, FQNEAQ (reference sequence). Trimming removed 5 bases at V and 5 bases at J, with 12 bases between. The CDR3 contains 13 residues. The CDR3 loop reads CASSPGLGYGYTF. The DNA for the CDR3 is TGTGCCAGCAGCCCAGGGTTAGGATATGGCTACACCTTC.

The V and J genes are TRBV28 and TRBJ1-4; weak D call: TRBD1 (6 bases). The CDR3 contains 17 residues. Germline V gene sequence: CDR1 MDHEN, CDR2 SYDVKM. Trimming stripped 2 bases from V and 0 bases from J, with 13 bases between. In DNA form, the CDR3 reads TGTGCCAGCAGTTTAATGAGGGGGTCGCCAACTAATGAAAAACTGTTTTTT. This codes for CASSLMRGSPTNEKLFF.

This clone has only one observation. This chain uses TRBV6-2 or TRBV6-3 with TRBJ1-2, with a tentative D call TRBD1 (5 bases). The germline CDR1 and CDR2 sequences are MNHEY and SVGEGT. The CDR3 runs to 12 residues. Trimming removed 5 bases at V and 5 bases at J, with 9 bases between. As DNA, the CDR3 is TGTGCCAGCAGTAACAAGGGGTATGGCTACACCTTC. Translating gives CASSNKGYGYTF.

The chain uses TRBV7-2 and TRBJ1-2; 10 bases map to TRBD1. CDR1 and CDR2 from the germline V gene are SGHTA and FQGNSA. CDR3 length: 15 residues. The trim removed 1 base at V and 8 bases at J, leaving 7 bases unmatched. The CDR3 here is CASSLGRQGASGYTF. DNA for the CDR3: TGTGCCAGCAGCTTAGGACGACAGGGGGCGTCGGGCTACACCTTC.

In nucleotides, the CDR3 is TGTGCCAGCAGCCTTAGGCAAGGACAGGGGTACTACAATGAGCAGTTCTTC. This codes for CASSLRQGQGYYNEQFF. The chain combines TRBV27 with TRBJ2-1; TRBD1 matches 9 bases. The germline V gene has CDR1 MNHEY and CDR2 SMNVEV (reference sequence). The ends lost 6 bases at V and 3 bases at J; junction bases unmatched: 12. This CDR3 comprises 17 residues.

The gene calls are TRBV28 and TRBJ2-3; 8 bases are shared with TRBD1. The CDR3 length is 19 residues. The V gene's germline CDR1 is MDHEN and CDR2 SYDVKM. The V segment lost 5 bases and the J segment 5 bases; nucleotides outside the gene matches: 21. The CDR3 is CASSRVRQGAHLRKDTQYF. CDR3 DNA sequence: TGTGCCAGCAGTAGGGTTCGGCAGGGGGCACATCTCAGGAAAGATACGCAGTATTTT.

The chain employs TRBV5-5 and TRBJ1-1; D unresolved. CDR3 length: 14 residues. Trimming left V 4 bases short and J 5 bases short, with 15 bases between. Looked up from germline, CDR1 is SGHKS and CDR2 is YYEKEE (reference sequence). CDR3 amino acids: CASSPRSQATEAFF. DNA for the CDR3: TGTGCCAGCAGCCCACGAAGCCAAGCTACTGAAGCTTTCTTT.